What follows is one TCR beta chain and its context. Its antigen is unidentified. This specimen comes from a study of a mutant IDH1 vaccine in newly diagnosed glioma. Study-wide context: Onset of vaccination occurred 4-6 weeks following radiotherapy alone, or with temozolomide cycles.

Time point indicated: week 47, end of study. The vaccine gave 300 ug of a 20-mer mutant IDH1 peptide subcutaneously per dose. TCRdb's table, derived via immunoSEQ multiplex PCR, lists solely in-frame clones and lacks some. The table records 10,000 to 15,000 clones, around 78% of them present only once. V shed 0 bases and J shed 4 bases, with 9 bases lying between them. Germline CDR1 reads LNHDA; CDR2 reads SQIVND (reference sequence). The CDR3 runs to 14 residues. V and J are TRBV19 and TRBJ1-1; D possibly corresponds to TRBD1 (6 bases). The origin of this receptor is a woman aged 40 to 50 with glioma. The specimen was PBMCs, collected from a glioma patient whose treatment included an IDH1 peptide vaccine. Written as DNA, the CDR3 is TGTGCCAGTAGTATAGATAGGGGGACCACTGAAGCTTTCTTT. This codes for CASSIDRGTTEAFF.